Listed below are T cell receptor beta chains from one sample, sequenced in a study of T cell responses to AZD1222 COVID-19 vaccine. The method was immunoSEQ multiplex PCR; TCRdb's version includes in-frame clones alone and lacks a portion of them. The data contain some 120,000 clones, over 75% of them seen just once; the ten biggest clones take up approximately 7.6%. Sample: peripheral blood, taken on day 0 of AZD1222 vaccination. All receptors derive from an adult in good health. The CDR3 runs from the conserved cysteine through the conserved F or W. A D gene is named only where the DNA matches it firmly. Some rows mark clone size as missing; the rest say once, few, many or name a class of expanded clone.

TRBD2 TRBJ2-3 TRBV9 . CASSPRTSGRAATDTQYF TGTGCCAGCAGCCCCCGGACTAGCGGGAGGGCCGCGACAGATACGCAGTATTTT
. TRBJ2-2 TRBV7-9 . CASTLGQDTGELFF TGTGCCAGCACCCTAGGACAAGACACCGGGGAGCTGTTTTTT
TRBD1 TRBJ2-2 TRBV5-1 . CASSAHRGNTGELFF TGCGCCAGCAGCGCCCACAGGGGTAACACCGGGGAGCTGTTTTTT
. TRBJ2-7 TRBV9 . CASSVAGETYEQYF TGTGCCAGCAGCGTAGCGGGAGAAACCTACGAGCAGTACTTC
TRBD2 TRBJ2-1 TRBV30 . CAWKEAGSYNEQFF TGTGCCTGGAAGGAAGCGGGGTCCTACAATGAGCAGTTCTTC
. TRBJ1-5 TRBV7-2 once CASSLEGAGNQPQHF TGTGCCAGCAGCTTAGAAGGGGCTGGCAATCAGCCCCAGCATTTT
. TRBJ1-1 TRBV28 . CASSRTVTITEAFF TGTGCCAGCAGCCGGACGGTAACGATCACTGAAGCTTTCTTT
. TRBJ1-3 TRBV7-9 few CASSSSTTRNTIYF TGTGCCAGCAGCTCATCGACAACCCGAAACACCATATATTTT
. TRBJ1-4 TRBV2 . CASSGGLRRGDEKLFF TGTGCCAGCAGTGGGGGACTCAGGAGGGGTGATGAAAAACTGTTTTTT
TRBD1 TRBJ2-1 TRBV5-4 . CASSPSRDRVRDEQFF TGTGCCAGCAGCCCGTCACGAGACAGGGTTAGGGATGAGCAGTTCTTC
. TRBJ2-1 TRBV6-5 . CASRGSSGPYNEQFF TGTGCCAGCAGGGGGAGTAGCGGACCCTACAATGAGCAGTTCTTC
. TRBJ1-2 TRBV5-1 . CASSQSGTPQSGGYTF TGCGCCAGCAGCCAATCCGGGACACCACAGTCGGGGGGCTACACCTTC
. TRBJ2-7 TRBV9 . CASSGKDLTYEQYF TGTGCCAGCAGCGGTAAAGATTTAACCTACGAGCAGTACTTC
TRBD1 TRBJ1-6 TRBV19 . CASSMTGTGNSPLHF TGTGCCAGTAGCATGACCGGGACAGGGAATTCACCCCTCCACTTT
TRBD1 TRBJ1-1 TRBV29-1 . CSARRESPGTGWNTEAFF TGCAGCGCCCGTAGGGAGTCTCCCGGGACAGGGTGGAACACTGAAGCTTTCTTT
. TRBJ2-7 TRBV19 once CASSPRGSYEQYF TGTGCCAGTAGCCCCCGTGGGTCCTACGAGCAGTACTTC
. TRBJ2-7 TRBV10-1 . CASSEEGSPAEQYF TGCGCCAGCAGTGAAGAGGGAAGTCCGGCCGAGCAGTACTTC
. TRBJ2-1 TRBV29-1 . CSVAHYEQFF TGCAGCGTAGCACACTATGAGCAGTTCTTC
TRBD2 TRBJ2-5 TRBV9 once CASSVGAGGTETQYF TGTGCCAGCAGCGTAGGTGCGGGAGGTACAGAGACCCAGTACTTC
TRBD1 TRBJ1-1 TRBV18 . CASTRTGNSEAFF TGTGCCAGCACGCGGACAGGGAATTCTGAAGCTTTCTTT
TRBD1 TRBJ1-4 TRBV11-2 . CASSAWTGGREKLFF TGTGCCAGCAGCGCCTGGACAGGGGGTAGGGAAAAACTGTTTTTT
. TRBJ2-7 TRBV28 . CASSPLTGGREQYF TGTGCCAGCAGTCCACTCACTGGGGGGAGAGAGCAGTACTTC
TRBD2 TRBJ2-7 TRBV5-1 . CASSLGGRIYEQYF TGCGCCAGCAGCTTGGGCGGGAGGATCTACGAGCAGTACTTC
TRBD2 TRBJ2-7 TRBV5-4 once CASSLGSGVAYEQYF TGTGCCAGCAGCTTGGGAAGCGGGGTGGCCTACGAGCAGTACTTC
. TRBJ1-5 TRBV12-5 . CASGSHPGLSNQPQHF TGTGCTAGTGGTTCACACCCGGGACTTAGCAATCAGCCCCAGCATTTT
. TRBJ2-7 TRBV4-3 . CASSQAQTGLSYEQYF TGCGCCAGCAGCCAGGCCCAGACAGGCCTCTCCTACGAGCAGTACTTC
TRBD1 TRBJ2-1 TRBV5-4 . CASSSQGGDYNEQFF TGTGCCAGCAGCTCACAGGGGGGAGATTACAATGAGCAGTTCTTC
. TRBJ2-2 TRBV9 . CASSAWGEPVGELFF TGTGCCAGCAGCGCTTGGGGGGAGCCGGTCGGGGAGCTGTTTTTT
. TRBJ1-1 TRBV11-2 . CASSFLPGEGGTEAFF TGTGCCAGCAGCTTCCTCCCGGGGGAGGGTGGTACTGAAGCTTTCTTT
. TRBJ1-3 TRBV9 . CASSVSPGISGNTIYF TGTGCCAGCAGCGTATCGCCCGGGATCTCTGGAAACACCATATATTTT
TRBD2 TRBJ2-2 TRBV10-3 once CAISSSGANTGELFF TGTGCCATCAGTTCTAGCGGGGCTAACACCGGGGAGCTGTTTTTT
. TRBJ1-5 TRBV5-4 . CASSLGPRGDSNQPQHF TGTGCCAGCAGCTTGGGTCCCCGCGGGGACAGCAATCAGCCCCAGCATTTT
. TRBJ1-3 TRBV27 . CASSLSRRGNTIYF TGTGCCAGCAGTTTATCGCGGCGGGGAAACACCATATATTTT
TRBD2 TRBJ2-1 TRBV7-9 . CASSPTGREYNEQFF TGTGCCAGCAGTCCTACCGGGCGGGAGTACAATGAGCAGTTCTTC
. TRBJ2-1 TRBV24-1 . CATSDRTRGNEQFF TGTGCCACCAGTGATCGGACTCGGGGCAATGAGCAGTTCTTC
. TRBJ1-6 TRBV7-6 . CASGESSYNSPLHF TGTGCCAGCGGGGAAAGCTCCTATAATTCACCCCTCCACTTT
. TRBJ2-5 TRBV6-2/TRBV6-3 . CASSYSTWYQETQYF TGTGCCAGCAGTTACTCGACCTGGTACCAAGAGACCCAGTACTTC
. TRBJ1-1 TRBV29-1 . CSVRGYSGGLWTEAFF TGCAGCGTCCGAGGGTATAGCGGGGGCTTATGGACTGAAGCTTTCTTT
TRBD1 TRBJ2-1 TRBV6-5 . CASRGDRGREQFF TGTGCCAGCAGGGGGGACAGGGGACGGGAGCAGTTCTTC
TRBD2 TRBJ2-7 TRBV7-9 once CASTPPGGSGSSEQYF TGTGCCAGCACCCCTCCGGGAGGGAGCGGGAGCTCCGAGCAGTACTTC
TRBD2 TRBJ2-1 TRBV19 . CASKTGTSGSNEQFF TGTGCCAGTAAAACCGGGACTAGCGGGAGTAATGAGCAGTTCTTC
. TRBJ2-3 TRBV19 . CASSILIGDTQYF TGTGCCAGTAGTATTTTAATTGGAGATACGCAGTATTTT
. TRBJ1-5 TRBV28 . CASDQRPKNQPQHF TGTGCCAGCGATCAGCGCCCCAAGAATCAGCCCCAGCATTTT
. TRBJ2-1 TRBV10-3 . CAISESLIPLGNEQFF TGTGCCATCAGTGAGTCCCTCATCCCACTAGGCAATGAGCAGTTCTTC
TRBD1 TRBJ1-2 TRBV14 . CASSQTGTGYGYTF TGTGCCAGCAGCCAAACCGGGACAGGGTATGGCTACACCTTC